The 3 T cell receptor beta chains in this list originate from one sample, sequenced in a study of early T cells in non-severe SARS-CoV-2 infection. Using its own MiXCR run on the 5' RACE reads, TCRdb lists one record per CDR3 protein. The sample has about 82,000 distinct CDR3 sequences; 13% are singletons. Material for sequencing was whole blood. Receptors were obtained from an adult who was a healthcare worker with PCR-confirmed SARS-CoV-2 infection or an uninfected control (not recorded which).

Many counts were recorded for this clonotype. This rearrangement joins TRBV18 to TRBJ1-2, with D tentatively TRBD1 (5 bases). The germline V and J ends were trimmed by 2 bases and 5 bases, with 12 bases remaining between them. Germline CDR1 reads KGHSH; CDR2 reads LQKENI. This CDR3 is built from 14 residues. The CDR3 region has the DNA TGTGCCAGCTCACCAGTTGGGGGTGCGTATGGCTACACCTTC. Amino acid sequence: CASSPVGGAYGYTF.

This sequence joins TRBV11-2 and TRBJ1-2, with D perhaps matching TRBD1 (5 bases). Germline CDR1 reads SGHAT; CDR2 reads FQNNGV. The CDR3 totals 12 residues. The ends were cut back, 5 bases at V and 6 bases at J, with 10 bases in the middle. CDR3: CASSRLGHGYTF. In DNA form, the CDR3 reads TGTGCCAGCAGCCGCCTGGGACATGGCTACACCTTC. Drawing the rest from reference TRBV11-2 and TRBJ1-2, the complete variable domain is EAGVAQSPRYKIIEKRQSVAFWCNPISGHATLYWYQQILGQGPKLLIQFQNNGVVDDSQLPKDRFSAERLKGVDSTLKIQPAKLEDSAVYLCASSRLGHGYTFGSGTRLTVV.

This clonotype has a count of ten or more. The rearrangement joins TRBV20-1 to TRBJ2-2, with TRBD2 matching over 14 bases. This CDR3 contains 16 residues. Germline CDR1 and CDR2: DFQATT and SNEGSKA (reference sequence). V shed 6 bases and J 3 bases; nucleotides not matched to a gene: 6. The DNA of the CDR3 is TGCAGTGCCCTGACTAGCGGGAGGGTAGACACCGGGGAGCTGTTTTTT. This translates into CSALTSGRVDTGELFF.